This T cell receptor beta chain was captured by sequencing in a study of T cell repertoires in cytomegalovirus infection. In the study overall: Through public TCR beta signatures, both CMV infection and matching HLA type were indicated.

One entry per CDR3 protein, called by TCRdb with MiXCR from the reads. The data show around 330,000 distinct CDR3 sequences, 17% seen once. The length of the CDR3 is 14 residues. The V gene lost 7 bases and the J gene lost 2 bases, with 12 bases spanning the gap. Germline V CDR1 and CDR2: LNHDA, SQIVND (reference sequence). This chain uses TRBV19 with TRBJ1-5; D gene uncertain. Sequencing was carried out using PBMCs. This TCR was sampled from a human donor in good health (CMV status not recorded). Some clones in this sample may be carry-over from other donors' samples. The DNA of the CDR3 is TGTGCCAGTACCCTCCTATCGGGCAATCAGCCCCAGCATTTT. Encoded protein: CASTLLSGNQPQHF.